Listed here is a single T cell receptor (beta chain). This specimen belongs to a study of chemoradiotherapy in HPV16-positive cancers. V shed 5 bases and J shed 4 bases, with 17 bases lying between them. CDR1 and CDR2 from the germline V gene are SGHAT and FQNNGV. CDR3 length: 15 amino acids. The protocol was immunoSEQ multiplex PCR, while the TCRdb copy is restricted to in-frame clones and leaves out a portion. The data contain about 15,000 clones, around 90% of them singletons. The source is a human donor with HPV-associated anogenital cancer. Source: blood, taken from a patient who underwent chemoradiotherapy. The V gene is TRBV11-2, the J gene TRBJ1-2; D ambiguous. The CDR3 spells CASSPLGVGSYGYTF. The CDR3 nucleotides are TGTGCCAGCAGCCCCTTGGGAGTGGGGTCCTATGGCTACACCTTC. Variable domain in full (rest from reference TRBV11-2 and TRBJ1-2): EAGVAQSPRYKIIEKRQSVAFWCNPISGHATLYWYQQILGQGPKLLIQFQNNGVVDDSQLPKDRFSAERLKGVDSTLKIQPAKLEDSAVYLCASSPLGVGSYGYTFGSGTRLTVV.